Sequencing of this T cell receptor (beta chain) was carried out in a study of blood T cells in healthy people across ages. Combining a sample-barcoded 5' primer with a J-beta primer mix, a second PCR ran for roughly 6 to 12 cycles. TCRdb re-called the 5' RACE reads through MiXCR, storing one row per CDR3 protein. The sample has roughly 1.7 million distinct CDR3 sequences; almost 35% are singletons. The study, taken as a whole, reports: As naive T cell percentage varied, TCR beta diversity correlated strongly with it.

This clonotype has more than one count but fewer than ten. Its antigen remains unidentified. Every sample gave at least 5 micrograms of total RNA when it was extracted. V was pared by 7 bases and J by 4 bases, with 10 bases between. CDR1 is MNHEY and CDR2 is SVGEGT in the germline V gene. This CDR3 spans 12 amino acids. This clonotype was obtained from a woman under 40 in good health. Sequencing was carried out using blood. The chain combines TRBV6-2 or TRBV6-3 with TRBJ2-5; D is unresolved. CDR3 coding DNA: TGTGCCAGCAATCCCTGGGGAGAGACCCAGTACTTC. This encodes CASNPWGETQYF.